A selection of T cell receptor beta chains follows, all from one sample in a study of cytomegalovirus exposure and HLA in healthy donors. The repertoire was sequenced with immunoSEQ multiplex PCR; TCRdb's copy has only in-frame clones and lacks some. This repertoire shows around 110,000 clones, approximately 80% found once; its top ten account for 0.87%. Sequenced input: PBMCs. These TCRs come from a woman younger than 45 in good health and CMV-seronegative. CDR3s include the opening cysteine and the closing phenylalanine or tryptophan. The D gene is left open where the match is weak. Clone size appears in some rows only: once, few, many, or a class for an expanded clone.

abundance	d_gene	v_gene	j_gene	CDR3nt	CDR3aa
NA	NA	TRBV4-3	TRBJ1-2	TGCGCCAGCAGCAGAGGTACAACCGGACTTGGCTACACCTTC	CASSRGTTGLGYTF
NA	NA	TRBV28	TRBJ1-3	TGTGCCAGCAGTTTAGCGGCTGGAAACACCATATATTTT	CASSLAAGNTIYF
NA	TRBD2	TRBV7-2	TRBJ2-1	TGTGCCAGCAGCTTTTATCCAGCGGGGGCTTACAATGAGCAGTTCTTC	CASSFYPAGAYNEQFF
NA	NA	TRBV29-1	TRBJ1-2	TGCAGCGCCGCTGGACAGCGAGTGTATGGCTACCCCTTC	CSAAGQRVYGYPF
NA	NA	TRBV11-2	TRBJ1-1	TGTGCCAGCAGCTTAAGGAGCTTGCGGCAGGGGTTTGGTGAAGCTTTCTTT	CASSLRSLRQGFGEAFF
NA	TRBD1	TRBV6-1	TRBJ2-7	TGTGCCAGCGCTCAGGGGGACAGTTCCTACGAGCAGTACTTC	CASAQGDSSYEQYF
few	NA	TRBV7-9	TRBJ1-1	TGTGCCAGCAGCTTTTGGCAGGGGTTACGGACTGAAGCTTTCTTT	CASSFWQGLRTEAFF
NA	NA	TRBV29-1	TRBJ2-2	TGCATGGGGGCAGACACCGGGGAGCTGTTTTTT	CMGADTGELFF
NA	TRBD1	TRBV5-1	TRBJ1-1	TGCGCCAGCAGCCTAGACAGGGGCGATCTGAACACTGAAGCTTTCTTT	CASSLDRGDLNTEAFF
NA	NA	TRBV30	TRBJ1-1	TGTGCCTGGGGACATCCGAACACTGAAGCTTTCTTT	CAWGHPNTEAFF
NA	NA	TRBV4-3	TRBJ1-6	TGCGCCAGCAGCCAAGATCCGATCCGGGTCTCGTACTCCTATAATTCACCCCTCCACTTT	CASSQDPIRVSYSYNSPLHF